This is a list of T cell receptor beta chains from one sample in a study of a mutant IDH1 vaccine in newly diagnosed glioma. These receptors lack a known antigen. Using immunoSEQ multiplex PCR, the repertoire was profiled, and TCRdb retains in-frame clones only, with some absent. The sample includes 50,000 to 55,000 clones, less than 65% seen only once; the top ten take under 5.5%. The sample in question was peripheral blood mononuclear cells (PBMCs), obtained from a glioma patient whose treatment included an IDH1 peptide vaccine. These receptors were obtained from a man aged 35 to 55 with glioma. Some clones in this sample may be carry-over from other donors' samples. The CDR3 runs from the conserved cysteine through the conserved F or W. The D gene is left open where the match is weak. A clone size is listed for some rows: how often the clone was seen (once, few, many), or a class if it is expanded.

j_call: TRBJ1-3
d_call: TRBD1
clone_size: -
v_call: TRBV6-1
cdr3_aa: CASSEARTGGDGNTIYF
cdr3_nt: TGTGCCAGCAGTGAAGCCCGCACAGGGGGTGATGGAAACACCATATATTTT

j_call: TRBJ1-3
d_call: -
clone_size: -
v_call: TRBV7-9
cdr3_aa: CASSKSSGNTIYF
cdr3_nt: TGTGCCAGCAGTAAGAGCTCTGGAAACACCATATATTTT

j_call: TRBJ2-7
d_call: TRBD2
clone_size: -
v_call: TRBV11-2
cdr3_aa: CASSWSGGAYEQYF
cdr3_nt: TGTGCCAGCAGCTGGAGCGGGGGGGCTTACGAGCAGTACTTC

j_call: TRBJ1-5
d_call: -
clone_size: -
v_call: TRBV27
cdr3_aa: CASSLMGTGQPQHF
cdr3_nt: TGTGCCAGCAGTTTAATGGGGACGGGTCAGCCCCAGCATTTT

j_call: TRBJ2-2
d_call: -
clone_size: few
v_call: TRBV15
cdr3_aa: CATSRHRTDGELFF
cdr3_nt: TGTGCCACCAGCAGACATCGAACCGACGGGGAGCTGTTTTTT

j_call: TRBJ1-1
d_call: -
clone_size: -
v_call: TRBV5-6
cdr3_aa: CASSLYVFAMNTEAFF
cdr3_nt: TGTGCCAGCAGCTTGTATGTTTTCGCCATGAACACTGAAGCTTTCTTT

j_call: TRBJ2-6
d_call: TRBD1
clone_size: -
v_call: TRBV7-9
cdr3_aa: CASSFRTGRAGANVLTF
cdr3_nt: TGTGCCAGCAGCTTCCGGACAGGTCGAGCTGGGGCCAACGTCCTGACTTTC

j_call: TRBJ2-7
d_call: TRBD1
clone_size: few
v_call: TRBV6-5
cdr3_aa: CASSYAADRGYEQYF
cdr3_nt: TGTGCCAGCAGTTACGCGGCGGACAGGGGTTACGAGCAGTACTTC

j_call: TRBJ1-1
d_call: TRBD1
clone_size: few
v_call: TRBV18
cdr3_aa: CASSPPQGGTEAFF
cdr3_nt: TGTGCCAGCTCACCACCCCAGGGGGGAACTGAAGCTTTCTTT

j_call: TRBJ1-1
d_call: -
clone_size: -
v_call: TRBV9
cdr3_aa: CASSVGGTNTEAFF
cdr3_nt: TGTGCCAGCAGCGTAGGGGGCACGAACACTGAAGCTTTCTTT

j_call: TRBJ2-1
d_call: -
clone_size: -
v_call: TRBV2
cdr3_aa: CASTLLDRTLLNEQFF
cdr3_nt: TGTGCCAGCACCCTCCTAGACCGAACTCTTCTCAATGAGCAGTTCTTC

j_call: TRBJ1-2
d_call: TRBD1
clone_size: few
v_call: TRBV29-1
cdr3_aa: CSAASPGQEYGYTF
cdr3_nt: TGCAGCGCAGCATCCCCGGGACAGGAGTATGGCTACACCTTC

j_call: TRBJ2-7
d_call: -
clone_size: -
v_call: TRBV2
cdr3_aa: CASRRDLTYEQYF
cdr3_nt: TGTGCCAGCAGACGGGACCTAACCTACGAGCAGTACTTC

j_call: TRBJ2-7
d_call: TRBD2
clone_size: -
v_call: TRBV4-1
cdr3_aa: CASSSGGSYEQYF
cdr3_nt: TGCGCCAGCAGCTCCGGGGGGTCCTACGAGCAGTACTTC

j_call: TRBJ1-1
d_call: -
clone_size: -
v_call: TRBV6-5
cdr3_aa: CASIRGATEAFF
cdr3_nt: TGTGCCAGCATCAGGGGAGCCACTGAAGCTTTCTTT

j_call: TRBJ2-3
d_call: -
clone_size: -
v_call: TRBV6-1
cdr3_aa: CASSEVGISPDTQYF
cdr3_nt: TGTGCCAGCAGTGAAGTTGGTATTAGTCCAGATACGCAGTATTTT

j_call: TRBJ2-2
d_call: TRBD2
clone_size: -
v_call: TRBV6-6
cdr3_aa: CASSYLRGGPGGELFF
cdr3_nt: TGTGCCAGCAGTTACCTGCGGGGGGGTCCTGGCGGGGAGCTGTTTTTT

j_call: TRBJ1-1
d_call: -
clone_size: -
v_call: TRBV5-1
cdr3_aa: CASSYGWEGRTEAFF
cdr3_nt: TGCGCCAGCAGCTACGGGTGGGAGGGGCGGACTGAAGCTTTCTTT

j_call: TRBJ1-5
d_call: TRBD1
clone_size: -
v_call: TRBV18
cdr3_aa: CASSSGQGNQPQHF
cdr3_nt: TGTGCCAGCTCATCGGGACAGGGGAATCAGCCCCAGCATTTT

j_call: TRBJ2-1
d_call: TRBD2
clone_size: -
v_call: TRBV6-5
cdr3_aa: CASSLGLAYNEQFF
cdr3_nt: TGTGCCAGCAGTTTGGGACTAGCTTACAATGAGCAGTTCTTC

j_call: TRBJ1-1
d_call: -
clone_size: -
v_call: TRBV5-8
cdr3_aa: CASSSNWGVTEAFF
cdr3_nt: TGTGCCAGCAGCTCGAATTGGGGGGTCACTGAAGCTTTCTTT

j_call: TRBJ2-2
d_call: TRBD1
clone_size: -
v_call: TRBV5-1
cdr3_aa: CASRDRSNTGELFF
cdr3_nt: TGCGCCAGCCGGGACAGATCGAACACCGGGGAGCTGTTTTTT

j_call: TRBJ2-2
d_call: -
clone_size: -
v_call: TRBV10-2
cdr3_aa: CASRGANTGELFF
cdr3_nt: TGCGCCAGCAGGGGGGCGAACACCGGGGAGCTGTTTTTT

j_call: TRBJ2-3
d_call: -
clone_size: -
v_call: TRBV13
cdr3_aa: CASSSFPEEDTQYF
cdr3_nt: TGTGCCAGCAGCTCTTTCCCGGAAGAAGATACGCAGTATTTT

j_call: TRBJ1-2
d_call: -
clone_size: -
v_call: TRBV25-1
cdr3_aa: CASSEQGDGYTF
cdr3_nt: TGTGCCAGCAGTGAACAGGGTGATGGCTACACCTTC

j_call: TRBJ2-7
d_call: -
clone_size: -
v_call: TRBV18
cdr3_aa: CASSPKTTGSYEQYF
cdr3_nt: TGTGCCAGCTCACCCAAAACAACAGGGTCCTACGAGCAGTACTTC

j_call: TRBJ2-7
d_call: -
clone_size: once
v_call: TRBV5-4
cdr3_aa: CASSPPVWGEGEQYF
cdr3_nt: TGTGCCAGCAGCCCCCCCGTATGGGGTGAGGGCGAGCAGTACTTC

j_call: TRBJ2-1
d_call: -
clone_size: -
v_call: TRBV5-1
cdr3_aa: CASSLSGNEQFF
cdr3_nt: TGCGCCAGCAGCTTGAGCGGCAATGAGCAGTTCTTC

j_call: TRBJ1-3
d_call: -
clone_size: -
v_call: TRBV13
cdr3_aa: CASSYDLGVGNTIYF
cdr3_nt: TGTGCCAGCAGCTATGACCTTGGGGTTGGAAACACCATATATTTT

j_call: TRBJ2-1
d_call: TRBD1
clone_size: -
v_call: TRBV7-9
cdr3_aa: CASSLAGQGNEQFF
cdr3_nt: TGTGCCAGCAGCTTAGCGGGACAGGGAAATGAGCAGTTCTTC

j_call: TRBJ2-5
d_call: TRBD2
clone_size: -
v_call: TRBV13
cdr3_aa: CASSLGPSGETQYF
cdr3_nt: TGTGCCAGCAGCTTAGGGCCTAGCGGGGAGACCCAGTACTTC

j_call: TRBJ1-2
d_call: -
clone_size: -
v_call: TRBV2
cdr3_aa: CASTRGVKANYGYTF
cdr3_nt: TGTGCCAGCACCCGCGGGGTTAAAGCTAACTATGGCTACACCTTC

j_call: TRBJ1-6
d_call: -
clone_size: -
v_call: TRBV7-8
cdr3_aa: CASTPGSSYNSPLHF
cdr3_nt: TGTGCCAGCACGCCGGGGAGCTCCTATAATTCACCCCTCCACTTT

j_call: TRBJ2-7
d_call: TRBD2
clone_size: few
v_call: TRBV9
cdr3_aa: CASSVGWGAAGGSYEQYF
cdr3_nt: TGTGCCAGCAGCGTAGGGTGGGGAGCAGCGGGGGGATCCTACGAGCAGTACTTC

j_call: TRBJ1-1
d_call: -
clone_size: -
v_call: TRBV29-1
cdr3_aa: CSVEEVRENTEAFF
cdr3_nt: TGCAGCGTTGAAGAGGTGCGGGAGAACACTGAAGCTTTCTTT

j_call: TRBJ2-7
d_call: TRBD1
clone_size: -
v_call: TRBV5-1
cdr3_aa: CASSRTGSIYEQYF
cdr3_nt: TGCGCCAGCAGTAGGACAGGGAGTATCTACGAGCAGTACTTC

j_call: TRBJ2-3
d_call: -
clone_size: -
v_call: TRBV2
cdr3_aa: CASSEGGTQYF
cdr3_nt: TGTGCCAGCAGTGAGGGTGGTACGCAGTATTTT

j_call: TRBJ2-5
d_call: -
clone_size: -
v_call: TRBV5-6
cdr3_aa: CASSLGGTGETQYF
cdr3_nt: TGTGCCAGCAGCTTGGGAGGGACCGGAGAGACCCAGTACTTC

j_call: TRBJ1-5
d_call: -
clone_size: once
v_call: TRBV2
cdr3_aa: CASSEDRLSNQPQHF
cdr3_nt: TGTGCCAGCAGTGAGGACAGACTCAGCAATCAGCCCCAGCATTTT

j_call: TRBJ1-1
d_call: TRBD1
clone_size: -
v_call: TRBV6-5
cdr3_aa: CASSYLQGARNTEAFF
cdr3_nt: TGTGCCAGCAGTTACTTACAGGGGGCACGCAACACTGAAGCTTTCTTT

j_call: TRBJ1-1
d_call: -
clone_size: -
v_call: TRBV15
cdr3_aa: CATSREEVSEAFF
cdr3_nt: TGTGCCACCAGCAGAGAAGAAGTCTCTGAAGCTTTCTTT

j_call: TRBJ2-1
d_call: -
clone_size: -
v_call: TRBV27
cdr3_aa: CASSLGRRRGWDEQFF
cdr3_nt: TGTGCCAGCAGTTTAGGTCGCCGTCGGGGGTGGGATGAGCAGTTCTTC

j_call: TRBJ2-7
d_call: -
clone_size: -
v_call: TRBV19
cdr3_aa: CASSPRRGYEQYF
cdr3_nt: TGTGCCAGTAGCCCTAGGAGGGGCTACGAGCAGTACTTC

j_call: TRBJ2-1
d_call: TRBD2
clone_size: -
v_call: TRBV9
cdr3_aa: CASSVEGTRGDEQFF
cdr3_nt: TGTGCCAGCAGCGTAGAAGGGACTAGAGGCGATGAGCAGTTCTTC

j_call: TRBJ2-7
d_call: -
clone_size: few
v_call: TRBV2
cdr3_aa: CASSRGSYEQYF
cdr3_nt: TGTGCCAGCAGTAGGGGATCCTACGAGCAGTACTTC

j_call: TRBJ1-1
d_call: -
clone_size: -
v_call: TRBV30
cdr3_aa: CAWSEDTNTEAFF
cdr3_nt: TGTGCCTGGAGCGAAGACACCAACACTGAAGCTTTCTTT

j_call: TRBJ1-1
d_call: -
clone_size: -
v_call: TRBV15
cdr3_aa: CATSIHLNTEAFF
cdr3_nt: TGTGCCACCAGCATCCACCTGAACACTGAAGCTTTCTTT

j_call: TRBJ1-2
d_call: TRBD1
clone_size: few
v_call: TRBV5-1
cdr3_aa: CASPQGALNYGYTF
cdr3_nt: TGCGCCAGCCCTCAGGGGGCCCTAAACTATGGCTACACCTTC